Following are 28 T cell receptor beta chains from one sample sequenced in a study of Graves' ophthalmopathy and Graves' hyperthyroidism. Amplified TCR beta CDR3 regions were obtained using RNA transcripts as template. Second-round multiplex PCR followed a first-round RT-PCR using HTBI primers. Each CDR3 protein gets one entry after TCRdb re-called the multiplex PCR reads with MiXCR. The sample has 300,000 to 500,000 distinct CDR3 sequences, roughly 14% seen once. Sample: peripheral blood. The receptor set was obtained from a woman aged 18-35 years with stable Graves' hyperthyroidism.

This clonotype was counted many times. The V call is TRBV15, the J call TRBJ1-2; perhaps TRBD1 as D (5 bases). Trimming removed 8 bases from V and 4 bases from J, with 8 bases in between. This CDR3 comprises 11 residues. The germline V gene encodes CDR1 LNHNV and CDR2 YYDKDF (reference sequence). Here the CDR3 reads CATSGPYGYTF. CDR3 nucleotides: TGTGCCACCTCGGGGCCCTATGGCTACACCTTC.

This clonotype appeared many times. This chain joins TRBV7-2 and TRBJ2-4; 12 bases match TRBD2. CDR1 SGHTA and CDR2 FQGNSA come from the germline V gene. CDR3 length: 19 amino acids. Trimming cost V 0 bases and J 1 base; bases outside gene matches: 7. CDR3 loop: CASSLALAGGPGAKNIQYF. The CDR3 DNA reads as TGTGCCAGCAGCTTAGCCCTAGCGGGGGGGCCAGGGGCCAAAAACATTCAGTACTTC.

This clonotype has just one count. V is TRBV6-5 and J is TRBJ2-2, with 8 bases fitting TRBD2. Germline trimming cut 4 bases from V and 4 bases from J; bases unmatched to any gene: 2. Germline CDR1 and CDR2: MNHEY and SVGAGI. This CDR3 is 14 amino acids long. For the CDR3, the DNA is TGTGCCAGCAGTTGGGCGGGGGGCACCGGGGAGCTGTTTTTT. Translated: CASSWAGGTGELFF.

This clonotype was observed at least ten times. The gene calls are TRBV29-1 and TRBJ1-2; D is possibly TRBD1 (5 bases). Germline CDR1 SQVTM, CDR2 ANQGSEA. Deletions cut 3 bases from V and 2 bases from J, with 16 bases between. This CDR3 spans 15 amino acids. The DNA of the CDR3 is TGCAGCGTTGATCAGTTGAAGGCAGGGAACTATGGCTACACCTTC. Translating gives CSVDQLKAGNYGYTF.

This clonotype occurred a few times. The chain couples TRBV6-2 or TRBV6-3 to TRBJ2-7; 10 bases fit TRBD2. The CDR3 loop spans 20 amino acids. V shed 2 bases and J 0 bases; nucleotides not matched to a gene: 16. Germline loops: CDR1 MNHEY, CDR2 SVGEGT. The CDR3 sequence: CASSYPSGSSGGLSSYEQYF. Here the CDR3 DNA reads TGTGCCAGCAGTTACCCCTCGGGGAGTAGCGGGGGGCTAAGCTCCTACGAGCAGTACTTC.

This clonotype was detected only a few times. The chain combines TRBV20-1 with TRBJ1-1, with 7 bases matching TRBD1. This CDR3 region has 15 residues. CDR1 and CDR2 from the germline V gene are DFQATT and SNEGSKA (reference sequence). V dropped 6 bases and J dropped 4; count of bases not matched to a gene: 14. The CDR3 reads CSAPGTEFLSTEAFF. For the CDR3, the DNA is TGCAGTGCCCCCGGGACAGAATTCCTGAGCACTGAAGCTTTCTTT.

This clonotype was seen at least ten times. The V gene is TRBV7-2, the J gene TRBJ2-5, with 11 bases that match TRBD2. The CDR3 is 16 residues long. Trimming cost V 1 base and J 1 base; bases outside gene matches: 2. Germline CDR1 reads SGHTA; CDR2 reads FQGNSA. CDR3 bases: TGTGCCAGCAGCTTAGGACTAGCGGGGTTCCAAGAGACCCAGTACTTC. Protein sequence: CASSLGLAGFQETQYF.

This clonotype was recorded many times. The chain uses TRBV7-2 and TRBJ1-1; D call uncertain. V dropped 6 bases and J dropped 0 bases, with 8 bases sitting between them. The CDR3 is made up of 13 amino acids. CDR1 and CDR2 from the germline V gene are SGHTA and FQGNSA. This CDR3 is CASSLSMNTEAFF. CDR3 sequence (DNA): TGTGCCAGCAGTTTATCTATGAACACTGAAGCTTTCTTT.

There are many counts of this clonotype. The J gene is TRBJ2-7, the V gene TRBV29-1; maybe TRBD1 (6 bases). Germline CDR1 reads SQVTM; CDR2 reads ANQGSEA. This CDR3 comprises 13 residues. The germline V and J ends were trimmed by 4 bases and 7 bases, with 17 bases remaining between them. The DNA of the CDR3 is TGCAGCGTTGGAGCAGGGGTGGGAAGGGAGCAGTACTTC. Amino acids: CSVGAGVGREQYF.

This clonotype was counted only a few times. The chain has TRBV6-1 and TRBJ1-6; 12 nucleotides align to TRBD1. The CDR3 is 15 residues long. The germline CDR1 and CDR2 sequences are MNHNS and SASEGT. J lost 9 bases, V lost 7 bases, and 7 bases had no gene match. The CDR3 DNA follows: TGTGCCAGCAATAGGGGGACAGGGGGCGGTTCACCCCTCCACTTT. It is translated as CASNRGTGGGSPLHF.

This clonotype was detected many times. The chain employs TRBV6-5 and TRBJ1-1; possibly TRBD1 for D (6 bases). Germline CDR1 and CDR2: MNHEY and SVGAGI. The CDR3 sequence is 14 residues long. V gave up 6 bases and J gave up 4 bases, with 15 bases separating them. This chain's CDR3 is CASSQQGGSTEAFF. The DNA of the CDR3 is TGTGCCAGCAGCCAACAGGGTGGGAGCACTGAAGCTTTCTTT.

This clonotype appeared many times. A clone one base away is much larger, so this may be a read error. The rearrangement joins TRBV12-3 or TRBV12-4 to TRBJ1-5, with 11 nucleotides matching TRBD1. This CDR3 has 15 residues. DNA for the CDR3: TGTGCCAGCAGCCGGACAGGGGGCAGCAGTCAGCCCCAGCATTTT. Encoded protein: CASSRTGGSSQPQHF.

As concerns this clonotype: Just one base apart from a much larger clone, this may be a read error. The chain links TRBV29-1 to TRBJ1-2; D remains ambiguous. The CDR3 has 15 residues. Germline V lookup: CDR1 SQVTM, CDR2 ANQGSEA. This chain's CDR3 is CSVEGAGVSNYGDTF. The DNA of the CDR3 is TGCAGCGTTGAAGGTGCGGGAGTCTCGAACTATGGCGACACCTTC.

The chain employs TRBV7-9 and TRBJ1-5; D not resolved. From germline, CDR1 is SEHNR and CDR2 FQNEAQ (reference sequence). V was shortened by 2 bases and J by 9 bases, with 11 bases between the two germline ends. This CDR3 is built from 13 residues. CDR3 loop: CASSLSGYRPQHF. The DNA of the CDR3 is TGTGCCAGCAGCTTAAGCGGGTACCGGCCCCAGCATTTT.

The chain recombines TRBV6-5 with TRBJ2-4; D remains unclear. V was clipped by 4 bases and J by 0 bases, with 19 bases between them. The germline CDR1 and CDR2 sequences are MNHEY and SVGAGI. This CDR3 is built from 18 residues. The CDR3 nucleotides read TGTGCCAGCAGTTCCACCCTTGGGGTTTCGGTAGCCAAAAACATTCAGTACTTC. Amino acids: CASSSTLGVSVAKNIQYF.

The V call is TRBV3-1, the J call TRBJ2-2; D gene uncertain. V was trimmed by 5 bases and J by 6 bases, leaving 10 bases between them. The CDR3 length is 13 residues. The V gene's germline CDR1 is LGHDT and CDR2 YNNKEL (reference sequence). This chain's CDR3 is CASSAHWAGELFF. The CDR3 coding sequence is TGTGCCAGCAGCGCACATTGGGCCGGGGAGCTGTTTTTT.

The chain couples TRBV7-2 to TRBJ2-7; no firm D call. Germline-derived CDR1 and CDR2 are SGHTA and FQGNSA. The CDR3 extends over 13 amino acids. Between the trimmed V and J ends, which lost 7 bases and 2 bases, there was a span of 12 bases. CDR3 sequence (DNA): TGTGCCAGCACCTCTCTTGGGGCCTACGAGCAGTACTTC. Protein: CASTSLGAYEQYF.

The chain employs TRBV12-5 and TRBJ1-1; D gene uncertain. Germline V gives CDR1 LGHNT, CDR2 FRNRAP. Trimming removed 1 base at V and 4 bases at J, with 7 bases between. This CDR3 contains 13 residues. DNA of the CDR3: TGTGCTAGTGGTTTGGCGGGTGGCACTGAAGCTTTCTTT. Translated: CASGLAGGTEAFF.

There are many counts of this clonotype. The chain carries TRBV24-1 and TRBJ1-2; 7 nucleotides align to TRBD1. Germline V gene data show CDR1 as KGHDR and CDR2 as SFDVKD. CDR3 length: 14 residues. The V gene end was trimmed by 4 bases and the J gene end by 4 bases; junction bases not matched to a gene: 5. The chain's CDR3 is CATSDPTGTYGYTF. DNA of the CDR3: TGTGCCACCAGTGACCCGACAGGGACCTATGGCTACACCTTC.

The chain uses TRBV7-8 and TRBJ1-2; tentatively, D is TRBD1 (5 bases). Per the germline V gene, CDR1 is SGHVS and CDR2 is FQNEAQ. The V gene lost 3 bases and the J gene lost 8 bases, with 13 bases spanning the gap. The CDR3 is 13 amino acids. CDR3 sequence reads: CASSLVRAGGYTF. The CDR3 bases are TGTGCCAGCAGCTTGGTCAGGGCAGGGGGCTACACCTTC.

This clonotype was counted at least ten times. This rearrangement joins TRBV20-1 to TRBJ2-5; D possibly corresponds to TRBD1 (6 bases). The V gene lost 6 bases and the J gene lost 2 bases, with 10 bases spanning the gap. This CDR3 is 12 amino acids long. The germline gives CDR1 DFQATT, CDR2 SNEGSKA (reference sequence). The CDR3: CSARGQQETQYF. CDR3 nucleotides: TGCAGTGCCAGGGGACAACAAGAGACCCAGTACTTC.

This clonotype was observed at least ten times. DNA for the CDR3: TGTGCCAGCAGTAAGGGGCTTGGCACTGAAGCTTTCTTT. This codes for CASSKGLGTEAFF. The chain recombines TRBV2 with TRBJ1-1, with D perhaps TRBD1 (5 bases). CDR3 size: 13 residues. Trimming stripped 5 bases from V and 4 bases from J, with 11 bases between. The germline gives CDR1 SNHLY, CDR2 FYNNEI.

Note on this clonotype: A much larger clonotype is one base distant, so this may be a read error. V is TRBV27 and J is TRBJ2-7; D might be TRBD1 (6 bases). The CDR3 is 13 residues long. Trimming cost V 2 bases and J 3 bases, with 8 bases left between them. CDR1 MNHEY and CDR2 SMNVEV come from the germline V gene (reference sequence). The CDR3 sequence is CASSLKGVYEQYF. CDR3 bases: TGTGCCAGCAGTTTAAAGGGGGTCTACGAGCAGTACTTC.

The sample holds a few counts of this clonotype. The CDR3 does not end in the conserved phenylalanine or tryptophan, so this is likely a read error. The chain joins TRBV4-1 to TRBJ1-2, with D maybe TRBD1 (5 bases). This CDR3 has 19 residues. Germline V gene data show CDR1 as MGHRA and CDR2 as YSYEKL. Trimming shortened V by 1 base and J by 1 base, and 22 bases separated the two germline ends. CDR3 nucleotide sequence: TGCGCCAGCAGCCAAGGTCCCCTGCAAAAGACGGGACTTAACTATGGCTACACCCTC. It encodes CASSQGPLQKTGLNYGYTL.

In its sample, this clonotype was seen a few times. The J gene is TRBJ2-5, the V gene TRBV15; perhaps D is TRBD1 or TRBD2 (5 bases each). The CDR3 loop spans 14 amino acids. Germline CDR1 reads LNHNV; CDR2 reads YYDKDF (reference sequence). Trimming stripped 5 bases from V and 6 bases from J, with 16 bases between. The chain's CDR3 is CATSLLIGGQTQYF. The CDR3 bases are TGTGCCACCAGCCTCCTGATTGGGGGTCAGACCCAGTACTTC.

The gene calls are TRBV27 and TRBJ1-1, with D possibly TRBD1 on 5 matching bases. The V gene lost 1 base and the J gene lost 5 bases, with 11 bases spanning the gap. Germline lookup yields CDR1 MNHEY and CDR2 SMNVEV (reference sequence). The CDR3 extends over 14 amino acids. CDR3 protein: CASSLWGGGTEAFF. For the CDR3, the DNA is TGTGCCAGCAGTTTATGGGGGGGAGGTACTGAAGCTTTCTTT.

V and J are TRBV7-2 and TRBJ2-2; TRBD1 or TRBD2 may be the D gene (7 bases each). V dropped 0 bases and J dropped 5 bases, with 16 bases sitting between them. The CDR3 has 17 amino acids. Germline CDR1 SGHTA, CDR2 FQGNSA. The CDR3 nucleotides read TGTGCCAGCAGCTTAGCGGGAGGGGGCAAGGGAACCGGGGAGCTGTTTTTT. Amino acids: CASSLAGGGKGTGELFF.

V gene TRBV5-1 combines with J gene TRBJ1-6; D gene ambiguous. The ends were cut back, 0 bases at V and 7 bases at J, with 11 bases in the middle. In germline, CDR1 is SGHRS, CDR2 YFSETQ. The CDR3 is made up of 15 amino acids. The DNA for the CDR3 is TGCGCCAGCAGCTTGGGCTCAGGCCTCAATTCACCCCTCCACTTT. This encodes CASSLGSGLNSPLHF.